This record looks at one T cell receptor (beta chain) sequence and its context. Per the germline V gene, CDR1 is SGHTA and CDR2 is FQGNSA. The V and J ends lost 5 bases and 5 bases, in that order; junction bases with no gene match: 1. This CDR3 is built from 12 residues. The protocol was immunoSEQ multiplex PCR, while the TCRdb copy is restricted to in-frame clones and leaves out a portion. The profile shows around 250,000 clones, about 85% of them singletons. This entry is derived from a study of blood T cell repertoires in COVID-19. About the study: PBMCs, B-cell-depleted T cells, or T cells were the source of the cDNA or gDNA that made up the material.

The receptor was derived from a young man with active or convalescent COVID-19. J is TRBJ1-1 and V is TRBV7-2; 8 bases align to TRBD1. Specimen: peripheral blood. The DNA of the CDR3 is TGTGCCAGCAGCCGACAGGGGACTGAAGCTTTCTTT. Translating gives CASSRQGTEAFF.